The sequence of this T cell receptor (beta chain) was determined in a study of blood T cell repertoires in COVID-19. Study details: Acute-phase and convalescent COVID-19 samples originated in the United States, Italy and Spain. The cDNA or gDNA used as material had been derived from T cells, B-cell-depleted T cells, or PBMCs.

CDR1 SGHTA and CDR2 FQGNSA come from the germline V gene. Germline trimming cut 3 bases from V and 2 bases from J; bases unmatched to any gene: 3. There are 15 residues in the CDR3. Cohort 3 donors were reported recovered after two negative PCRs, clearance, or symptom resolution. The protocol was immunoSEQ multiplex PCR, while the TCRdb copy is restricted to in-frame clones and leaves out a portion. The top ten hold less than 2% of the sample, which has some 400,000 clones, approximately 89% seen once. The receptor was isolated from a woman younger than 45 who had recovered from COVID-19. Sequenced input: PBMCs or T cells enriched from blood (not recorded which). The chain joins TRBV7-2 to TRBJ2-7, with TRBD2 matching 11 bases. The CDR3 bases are TGTGCCAGCAGCTTTAGCGGGGGGGATCCCTACGAGCAGTACTTC. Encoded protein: CASSFSGGDPYEQYF.